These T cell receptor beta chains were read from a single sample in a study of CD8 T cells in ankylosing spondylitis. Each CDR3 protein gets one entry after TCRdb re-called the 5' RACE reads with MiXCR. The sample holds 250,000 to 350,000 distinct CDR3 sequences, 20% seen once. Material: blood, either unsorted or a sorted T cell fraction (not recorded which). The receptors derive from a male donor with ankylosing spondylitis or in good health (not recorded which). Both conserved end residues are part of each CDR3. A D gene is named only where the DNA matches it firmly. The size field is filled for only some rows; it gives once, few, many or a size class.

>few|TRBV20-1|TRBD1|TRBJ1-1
TGCAGTGCCAATGATATCGCAGGGGGAGGCACTGAAGCTTTCTTT
CSANDIAGGGTEAFF
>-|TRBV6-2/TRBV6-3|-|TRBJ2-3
TGTGCCAGCAGCGAAAGCCAGCCAACAGATACGCAGTATTTT
CASSESQPTDTQYF
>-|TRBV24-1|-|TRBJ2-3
TGTGCCACCAGTGATACCCGGGACCAGTCGACAGATACGCAGTATTTT
CATSDTRDQSTDTQYF
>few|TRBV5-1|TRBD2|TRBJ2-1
TGCGCCAGCAGCTTGAGGCTAGCGGGAGGGAGCTCCTACAATGAGCAGTTCTTC
CASSLRLAGGSSYNEQFF
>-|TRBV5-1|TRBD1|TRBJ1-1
TGCGCCAGCAGCGCACAGGGGGCAGGGAACACTGAAGCTTTCTTT
CASSAQGAGNTEAFF
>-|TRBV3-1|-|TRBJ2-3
TGTGCCAGCAGCAAGGCAGGGGAGGATACGCAGTATTTT
CASSKAGEDTQYF
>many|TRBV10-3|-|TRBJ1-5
TGTGCCATCAGTGAGATCGTGCGAGGGGACACCGACAATCAGCCCCAGCATTTT
CAISEIVRGDTDNQPQHF
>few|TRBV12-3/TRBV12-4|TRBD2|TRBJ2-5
TGTGCCAGCAGTATTAGCGGGAGTCGTAAGACCCAGTACTTC
CASSISGSRKTQYF
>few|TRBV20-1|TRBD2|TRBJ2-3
TGCAGTGCTCACGGGAGGGGGGATACGCAGTATTTT
CSAHGRGDTQYF
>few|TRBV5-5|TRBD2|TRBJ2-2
TGTGCCAGCAGTCGGACTAGCTCGGGGGCCGGGGAGCTGTTTTTT
CASSRTSSGAGELFF
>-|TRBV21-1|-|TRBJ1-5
TGTGCCAGCAGCTGTCGGGAATTCAATCAGCCCCAGCATTTT
CASSCREFNQPQHF
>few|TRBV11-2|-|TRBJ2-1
TGTGCCAGCAGCGTAGGGTACTACAATGAGCAGTTCTTC
CASSVGYYNEQFF